This T cell receptor beta chain was identified during a study of blood T cell repertoires in COVID-19. In the study's own analysis: Reference gene primer amplification gave nucleated cell count estimates. The data were produced by immunoSEQ multiplex PCR, yet TCRdb's version contains in-frame clones alone and is incomplete. The DNA gave D and trimming, while V, J and clone size come from that table. The repertoire holds under 200,000 clones, with less than 80% as singletons. This receptor was obtained from a woman in her sixties or seventies in a cohort exposed to, infected with or recovered from COVID-19 (not recorded which). The sequencing input was PBMCs or T cells enriched from blood (not recorded which).

CDR3: CASSREANTEAFF. The CDR3 DNA reads as TGTGCCAGCAGCCGAGAGGCGAACACTGAAGCTTTCTTT. This sequence joins TRBV3-1 (or the pseudogene TRBV3-2) and TRBJ1-1; D is ambiguous. CDR1 LGHDT and CDR2 YNNKEL come from the germline V gene (reference sequence). This CDR3 spans 13 amino acids. V lost 4 bases, J lost 1 base, and 7 bases lay in between.